This T cell receptor beta chain was obtained from a study of T cells in Graves' hyperthyroidism and ophthalmopathy. In the study overall: Peripheral blood was taken when the disease was first diagnosed, before any treatment began.

This clonotype was seen many times. TCR beta CDR3 regions were amplified from RNA. HTBI primers were the set used in a first-round RT-PCR of the TCR CDR3. TCRdb reprocessed the multiplex PCR reads with MiXCR, giving one entry per CDR3 protein. The sample contains about 840,000 distinct CDR3 sequences, 38% of which appear only once. There are 13 residues in the CDR3. V gave up 5 bases and J gave up 5 bases, with 12 bases separating them. Graves' hyperthyroidism without ophthalmopathy progression within 18 months was termed stable. The study enrolled patients aged 18 to 65 with newly diagnosed hyperthyroidism of under 2 months' duration. Every diagnosis used clinical symptoms, serum thyroxine and TRAb, thyroid ultrasound and orbital computed tomography.

This clonotype originated in a man aged 18 to 35 with Graves' hyperthyroidism. This chain links TRBV12-3 or TRBV12-4 with TRBJ2-5; a weak D match, TRBD1 (6 bases). The sequenced sample was blood. The CDR3 reads CASSPGAQETQYF. The CDR3 DNA reads TGTGCCAGCAGTCCAGGGGCACAGGAGACCCAGTACTTC.